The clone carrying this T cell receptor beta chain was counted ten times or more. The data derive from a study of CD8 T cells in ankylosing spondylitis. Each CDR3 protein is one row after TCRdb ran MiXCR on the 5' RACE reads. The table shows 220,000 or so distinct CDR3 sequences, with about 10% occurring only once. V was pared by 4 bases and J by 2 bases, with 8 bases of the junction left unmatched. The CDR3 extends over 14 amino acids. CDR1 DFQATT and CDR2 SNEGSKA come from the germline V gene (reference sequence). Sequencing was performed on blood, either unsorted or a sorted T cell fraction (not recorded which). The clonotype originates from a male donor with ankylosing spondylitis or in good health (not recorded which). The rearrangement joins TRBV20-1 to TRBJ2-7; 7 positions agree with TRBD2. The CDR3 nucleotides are TGCAGTGCTATGCCCGGGACTAACCCCTACGAGCAGTACTTC. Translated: CSAMPGTNPYEQYF.